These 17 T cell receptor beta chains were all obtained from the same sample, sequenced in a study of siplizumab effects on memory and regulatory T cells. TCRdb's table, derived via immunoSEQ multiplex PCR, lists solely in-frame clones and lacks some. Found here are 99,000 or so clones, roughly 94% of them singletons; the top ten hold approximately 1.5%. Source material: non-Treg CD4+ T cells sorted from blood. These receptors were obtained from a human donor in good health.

The CDR3 DNA reads as TGTGCCAGCAGTTTTGTGGGCCAGGGGCAAGAGACCCAGTACTTC. Amino acids: CASSFVGQGQETQYF. The chain is built from TRBV27 and TRBJ2-5, with D maybe TRBD1 (6 bases). The CDR3 has 15 amino acids. Per the germline V gene, CDR1 is MNHEY and CDR2 is SMNVEV (reference sequence). Trimming left V 3 bases short and J 2 bases short, with 13 bases between.

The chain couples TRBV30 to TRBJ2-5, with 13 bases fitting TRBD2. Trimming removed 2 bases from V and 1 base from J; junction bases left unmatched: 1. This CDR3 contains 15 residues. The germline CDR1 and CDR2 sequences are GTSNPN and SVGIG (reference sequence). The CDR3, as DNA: TGTGCCTGGAGTCGACTAGCGGGAGGCCAAGAGACCCAGTACTTC. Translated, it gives CAWSRLAGGQETQYF.

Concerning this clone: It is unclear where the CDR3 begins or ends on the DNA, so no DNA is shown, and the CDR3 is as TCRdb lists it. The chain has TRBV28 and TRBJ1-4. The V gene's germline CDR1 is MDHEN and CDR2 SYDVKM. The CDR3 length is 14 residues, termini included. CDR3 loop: CASSSSGLGEKLFF.

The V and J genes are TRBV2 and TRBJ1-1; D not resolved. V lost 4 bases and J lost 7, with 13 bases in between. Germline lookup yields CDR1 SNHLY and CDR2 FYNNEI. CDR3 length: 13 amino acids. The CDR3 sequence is CASSGLRTVEAFF. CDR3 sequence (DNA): TGTGCCAGCAGTGGACTCCGTACGGTTGAAGCTTTCTTT. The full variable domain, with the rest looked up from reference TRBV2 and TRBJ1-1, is EPEVTQTPSHQVTQMGQEVILRCVPISNHLYFYWYRQILGQKVEFLVSFYNNEISEKSEIFDDQFSVERPDGSNFTLKIRSTKLEDSAMYFCASSGLRTVEAFFGQGTRLTVV.

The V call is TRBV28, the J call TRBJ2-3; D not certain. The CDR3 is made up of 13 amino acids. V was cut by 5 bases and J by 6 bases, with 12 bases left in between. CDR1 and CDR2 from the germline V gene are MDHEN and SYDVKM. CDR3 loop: CASSPLVRDTQYF. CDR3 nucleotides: TGTGCCAGCAGTCCCCTTGTTAGGGATACGCAGTATTTT.

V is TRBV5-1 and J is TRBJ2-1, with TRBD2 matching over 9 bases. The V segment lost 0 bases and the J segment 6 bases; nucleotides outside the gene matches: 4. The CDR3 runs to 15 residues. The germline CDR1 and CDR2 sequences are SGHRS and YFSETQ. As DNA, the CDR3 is TGCGCCAGCAGCTTGGTGACTAGCGGTCCCAATGAGCAGTTCTTC. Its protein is CASSLVTSGPNEQFF. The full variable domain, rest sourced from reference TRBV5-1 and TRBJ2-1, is KAGVTQTPRYLIKTRGQQVTLSCSPISGHRSVSWYQQTPGQGLQFLFEYFSETQRNKGNFPGRFSGRQFSNSRSEMNVSTLELGDSALYLCASSLVTSGPNEQFFGPGTRLTVL.

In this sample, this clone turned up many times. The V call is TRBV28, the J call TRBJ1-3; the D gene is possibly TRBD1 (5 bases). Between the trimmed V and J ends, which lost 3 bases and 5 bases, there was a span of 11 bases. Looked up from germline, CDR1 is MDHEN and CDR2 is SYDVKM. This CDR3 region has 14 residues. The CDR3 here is CASSFQGGRNTIYF. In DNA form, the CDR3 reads TGTGCCAGCAGTTTTCAGGGCGGAAGAAACACCATATATTTT.

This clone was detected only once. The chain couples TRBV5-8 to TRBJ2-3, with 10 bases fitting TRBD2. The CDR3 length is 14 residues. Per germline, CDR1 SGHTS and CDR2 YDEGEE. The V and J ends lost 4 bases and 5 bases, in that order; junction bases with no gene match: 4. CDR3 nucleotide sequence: TGTGCCAGCAGCCCGGGACTAGCGTTAGATACGCAGTATTTT. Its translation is CASSPGLALDTQYF. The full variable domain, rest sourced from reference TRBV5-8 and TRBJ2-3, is EAGVTQSPTHLIKTRGQQATLRCSPISGHTSVYWYQQALGLGLQFLLWYDEGEERNRGNFPPRFSGRQFPNYSSELNVNALELEDSALYLCASSPGLALDTQYFGPGTRLTVL.

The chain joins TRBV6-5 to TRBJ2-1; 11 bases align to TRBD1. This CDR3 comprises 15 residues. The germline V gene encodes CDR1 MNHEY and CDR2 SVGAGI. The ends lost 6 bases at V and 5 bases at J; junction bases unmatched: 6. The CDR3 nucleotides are TGTGCCAGCAGCGCGGACAGGGGGCGAGACAATGAGCAGTTCTTC. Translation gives CASSADRGRDNEQFF.

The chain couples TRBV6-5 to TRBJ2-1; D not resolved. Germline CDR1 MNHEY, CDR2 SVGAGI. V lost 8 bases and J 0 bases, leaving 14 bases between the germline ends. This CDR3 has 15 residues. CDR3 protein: CASAKGFLSYNEQFF. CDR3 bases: TGTGCCAGCGCAAAGGGTTTCCTCTCCTACAATGAGCAGTTCTTC.

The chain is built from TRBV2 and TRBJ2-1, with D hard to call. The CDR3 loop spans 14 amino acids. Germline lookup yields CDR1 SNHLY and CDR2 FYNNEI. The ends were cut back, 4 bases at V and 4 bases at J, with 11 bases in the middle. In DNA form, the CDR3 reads TGTGCCAGCAGTGTAGGAGACGATTACAATGAGCAGTTCTTC. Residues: CASSVGDDYNEQFF.

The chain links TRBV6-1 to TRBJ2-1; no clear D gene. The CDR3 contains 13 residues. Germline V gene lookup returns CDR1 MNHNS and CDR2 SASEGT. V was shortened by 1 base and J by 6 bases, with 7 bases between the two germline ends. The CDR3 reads CASSEGIINEQFF. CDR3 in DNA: TGTGCCAGCAGTGAAGGTATTATCAATGAGCAGTTCTTC.

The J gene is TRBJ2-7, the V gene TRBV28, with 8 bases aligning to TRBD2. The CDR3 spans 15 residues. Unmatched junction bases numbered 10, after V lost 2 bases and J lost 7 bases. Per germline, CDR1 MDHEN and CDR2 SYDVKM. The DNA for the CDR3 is TGTGCCAGCAGTTTAAGGAGCGGGAGTCGGTTGGAGCAGTACTTC. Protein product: CASSLRSGSRLEQYF.

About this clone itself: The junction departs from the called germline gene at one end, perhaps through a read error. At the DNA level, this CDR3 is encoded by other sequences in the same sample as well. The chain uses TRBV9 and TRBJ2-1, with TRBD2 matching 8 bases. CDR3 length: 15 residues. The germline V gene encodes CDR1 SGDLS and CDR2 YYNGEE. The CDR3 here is CASSASGLEYSEQFF. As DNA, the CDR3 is TGTGCCAGCAGCGCCTCGGGACTAGAATACAGTGAGCAATTCTTC.

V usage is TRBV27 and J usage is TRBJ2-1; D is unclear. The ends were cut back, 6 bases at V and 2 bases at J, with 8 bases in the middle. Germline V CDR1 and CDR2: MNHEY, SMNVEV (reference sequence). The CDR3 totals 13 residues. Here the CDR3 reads CASRESPYNEQFF. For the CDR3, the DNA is TGTGCCAGCAGAGAGTCGCCCTACAATGAGCAGTTCTTC.

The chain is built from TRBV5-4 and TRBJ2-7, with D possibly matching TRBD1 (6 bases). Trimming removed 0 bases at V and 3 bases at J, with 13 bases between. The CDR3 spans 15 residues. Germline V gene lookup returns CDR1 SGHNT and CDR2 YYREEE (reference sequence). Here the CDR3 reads CASSLEVGRGYEQYF. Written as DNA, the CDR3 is TGTGCCAGCAGCTTGGAGGTCGGCAGGGGCTACGAGCAGTACTTC. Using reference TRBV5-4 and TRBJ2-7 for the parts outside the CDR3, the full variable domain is ETGVTQSPTHLIKTRGQQVTLRCSSQSGHNTVSWYQQALGQGPQFIFQYYREEENGRGNFPPRFSGLQFPNYSSELNVNALELDDSALYLCASSLEVGRGYEQYFGPGTRLTVT.

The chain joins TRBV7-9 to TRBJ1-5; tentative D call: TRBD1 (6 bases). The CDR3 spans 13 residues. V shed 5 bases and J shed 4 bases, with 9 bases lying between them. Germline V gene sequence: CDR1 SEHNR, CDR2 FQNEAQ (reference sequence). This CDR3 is CASSPGANQPQHF. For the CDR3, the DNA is TGTGCCAGCAGCCCGGGGGCGAATCAGCCCCAGCATTTT.